This TCR beta chain appears in the sequencing data of a study of cytomegalovirus exposure and HLA in healthy donors. About the research overall: From approximately 170 million T cells, an earlier analysis saw some 120 million unique TCR beta sequences. Study observations and caveats: Several top significant clusters appeared, in a later analysis, to be linked to common viral pathogens. From TCR beta sequences, most subjects' HLA-A and HLA-B alleles were reportedly predicted accurately. The majority of TCR sequences were rare, yet some public TCRs appeared in many donors.

This clone was observed a handful of times. No antigen is known for it. The CDR3 runs 17 residues. V lost 1 base and J lost 3; bases outside the gene matches: 8. Germline CDR1 MGHRA, CDR2 YSYEKL. PCR primers comprised 60 Vbeta and 13 Jbeta primers. The repertoire was sequenced with immunoSEQ multiplex PCR; TCRdb's copy has only in-frame clones and lacks some. The data show about 140,000 clones, about 68% seen once. This sequence joins TRBV4-1 and TRBJ2-1, with TRBD2 matching 8 bases. The clonotype was recovered from a human donor in good health. Sample: PBMCs. The CDR3 region is CASSQGGSGRLYNEQFF. CDR3 in DNA: TGCGCCAGCAGCCAAGGAGGCAGCGGGAGACTCTACAATGAGCAGTTCTTC.